This T cell receptor beta chain was found in a study of shared clonotypes between healthy human individuals. Comment on this clone: What it binds is not known.

Study-wide results and limits: Some naive CD4 clonotypes, 4% to 6%, turned up in common across several donors. Generation probabilities were higher for clonotypes shared across all four sorted-subset donors than for unshared ones.

CDR1 is SGHAT and CDR2 is FQNNGV in the germline V gene. This CDR3 has 17 residues. The V and J ends lost 0 bases and 2 bases respectively, with 14 bases between them. The assay was carried out at the deep level. Sequenced by immunoSEQ multiplex PCR; TCRdb stores in-frame clones only, minus some. The sample has about 2,500,000 clones, around nine tenths seen once. The J gene is TRBJ2-1, the V gene TRBV11-2; D is perhaps TRBD1 or TRBD2 (5 bases each). The sequence was collected from a man between 18 and 29 years old in good health. The sample was naive CD4+ T cells sorted from blood. Subset indicated: CD45RA+ positively selected. CDR3 nucleotide sequence: TGTGCCAGCAGCTTAGATCGCGGGCAGGGACCCTACAATGAGCAGTTCTTC. Translating it yields CASSLDRGQGPYNEQFF.